What follows are 22 T cell receptor beta chains derived from one specimen sequenced in a study of shared T cell receptors in the human thymus. Some clones are missing from TCRdb's copy, which holds only in-frame ones; the method was immunoSEQ multiplex PCR. Of about 730,000 clones listed, over 75% are singletons. Another study also made use of these data, one on human thymus T cells.

Sequenced material: thymocytes. These receptors all stem from a girl less than two years old with a congenital heart defect.

The table lists this clone with a count of one. V and J are TRBV5-6 and TRBJ2-2; 8 nucleotides align to TRBD1. The V gene end was trimmed by 4 bases and the J gene end by 5 bases; junction bases not matched to a gene: 10. The CDR3 is 16 residues long. CDR1 and CDR2 (germline): SGHDT, YYEEEE. The CDR3 region is CASSDSGTGRTGELFF. The CDR3 nucleotides are TGTGCCAGCAGCGACTCCGGGACAGGTCGTACCGGGGAGCTGTTTTTT.

CDR3: CASTRDRESDGYTF. CDR3 sequence (DNA): TGTGCCAGCACAAGGGACAGGGAAAGCGATGGCTACACCTTC. The chain uses TRBV2 and TRBJ1-2; 9 nucleotides align to TRBD1. Germline values: CDR1 SNHLY, CDR2 FYNNEI. The CDR3 covers 14 residues. The ends lost 7 bases at V and 6 bases at J; junction bases unmatched: 9.

The rearrangement uses TRBV6-1 and TRBJ2-1; TRBD1 agrees at 7 bases. Germline loops: CDR1 MNHNS, CDR2 SASEGT. The CDR3 runs 18 residues. J gave up 0 bases and V 3 bases, and 11 bases lay outside the gene matches. The CDR3 DNA sequence: TGTGCCAGCAGTGAGTCCCCCCAGTGGGACAGCTCCTACAATGAGCAGTTCTTC. Its protein is CASSESPQWDSSYNEQFF.

The CDR3 coding sequence is TGTGCCAGCACCCCCGAGGGGGCCGCTGGAAACACCATATATTTT. Amino acids: CASTPEGAAGNTIYF. This chain uses TRBV6-5 with TRBJ1-3; TRBD1 agrees at 7 bases. Germline V gene lookup returns CDR1 MNHEY and CDR2 SVGAGI. The V segment lost 7 bases and the J segment 2 bases; nucleotides outside the gene matches: 8. This CDR3 contains 15 residues.

The chain recombines TRBV16 with TRBJ2-1, with D possibly being TRBD2 (7 bases). The CDR3 is made up of 17 amino acids. V shed 0 bases and J shed 5 bases, with 17 bases lying between them. Germline CDR1 and CDR2: KGHSY and FQNENV. The CDR3 is CASSQSGTGGGHNEQFF. The CDR3 nucleotides are TGTGCCAGCAGCCAATCGGGGACGGGGGGCGGCCACAATGAGCAGTTCTTC.

The chain uses TRBV6-5 and TRBJ2-2, with 11 bases fitting TRBD1. With 6 bases clipped from V and 5 bases from J, the junction kept 5 bases outside the gene matches. Germline loops: CDR1 MNHEY, CDR2 SVGAGI. The CDR3 contains 15 residues. DNA for the CDR3: TGTGCCAGCAGCCTCCGGGACAGGGGGACCGGGGAGCTGTTTTTT. Translation gives CASSLRDRGTGELFF.

V usage is TRBV7-9 and J usage is TRBJ2-5; D perhaps matches TRBD2 (5 bases). The CDR3 runs to 15 residues. Germline CDR1 reads SEHNR; CDR2 reads FQNEAQ (reference sequence). The CDR3 sequence is CVSRVTRNYQETQYF. For the CDR3, the DNA is TGTGTGTCGCGGGTCACCCGAAACTACCAAGAGACCCAGTACTTC.

This clone was recorded a few times. V and J are TRBV29-1 and TRBJ1-4; D is ambiguous. V was shortened by 6 bases and J by 11 bases, with 16 bases between the two germline ends. The CDR3 has 12 amino acids. CDR1 is SQVTM and CDR2 is ANQGSEA in the germline V gene. The CDR3 protein is CSVLSEAGKLFF. The CDR3 region has the DNA TGCAGCGTCCTGAGTGAGGCGGGGAAACTGTTTTTT.

This clone has a single count. The rearrangement links TRBV14 to TRBJ2-7; TRBD2 matches at 7 bases. Germline-derived CDR1 and CDR2 are SGHDN and FVKESK. The CDR3 is 16 residues long. V was clipped by 0 bases and J by 1 base; unmatched bases: 6. The CDR3 loop is CASSQDYSGASYEQYF. In nucleotides, the CDR3 is TGTGCCAGCAGCCAAGATTACAGCGGGGCTTCCTACGAGCAGTACTTC.

The rearrangement uses TRBV2 and TRBJ2-3, with TRBD2 matching over 9 bases. Germline CDR1 is SNHLY and CDR2 is FYNNEI. The CDR3 has 15 residues. V shed 6 bases and J 1 base; nucleotides not matched to a gene: 5. The CDR3 spells CASSDSGGRTDTQYF. The CDR3 DNA reads as TGTGCCAGCAGCGATAGCGGGGGCCGCACAGATACGCAGTATTTT. The variable domain in full, with the rest retrieved from reference TRBV2 and TRBJ2-3, is EPEVTQTPSHQVTQMGQEVILRCVPISNHLYFYWYRQILGQKVEFLVSFYNNEISEKSEIFDDQFSVERPDGSNFTLKIRSTKLEDSAMYFCASSDSGGRTDTQYFGPGTRLTVL.

The chain uses TRBV2 and TRBJ1-1, with 11 bases that match TRBD1. Germline CDR1 and CDR2: SNHLY and FYNNEI. This CDR3 has 18 residues. The trim removed 3 bases at V and 5 bases at J, leaving 14 bases unmatched. The CDR3 here is CASSDRSPRDRGSTEAFF. CDR3 coding DNA: TGTGCCAGCAGTGATCGATCCCCCAGGGACAGGGGGAGTACTGAAGCTTTCTTT.

This chain connects TRBV9 to TRBJ1-2; 10 bases line up with TRBD1. This CDR3 contains 14 residues. Trimming took 4 bases from V and 4 from J; bases not matched to a gene: 4. The germline gives CDR1 SGDLS, CDR2 YYNGEE. The CDR3 sequence is CASSTRTGGYGYTF. CDR3 nucleotides: TGTGCCAGCAGCACTAGGACAGGGGGCTATGGCTACACCTTC.

This clone was observed a single time. This chain links TRBV5-1 with TRBJ2-3; D gene uncertain. Per germline, CDR1 SGHRS and CDR2 YFSETQ. The CDR3 covers 17 residues. Between the trimmed V and J ends, which lost 1 base and 2 bases, there was a span of 17 bases. The CDR3 bases are TGCGCCAGCAGCTTGTATCCCCCTACGTTCGACACAGATACGCAGTATTTT. Amino acids: CASSLYPPTFDTDTQYF.

The V call is TRBV6-1, the J call TRBJ2-7, with D tentatively TRBD2 (6 bases). This CDR3 region has 14 residues. Germline V gene data show CDR1 as MNHNS and CDR2 as SASEGT. V dropped 4 bases and J dropped 2 bases, with 12 bases sitting between them. CDR3 amino acids: CASSVWRGTYEQYF. Written as DNA, the CDR3 is TGTGCCAGCAGTGTTTGGCGGGGAACCTACGAGCAGTACTTC.

V usage is TRBV6-5 and J usage is TRBJ1-6; 7 bases are shared with TRBD1. The CDR3 covers 14 residues. Losses at the gene ends were 6 bases for V and 10 bases for J; bases not matched to a gene: 9. The germline V gene has CDR1 MNHEY and CDR2 SVGAGI. The chain's CDR3 is CASSNRGPGSPLHF. In DNA, the CDR3 is TGTGCCAGCAGCAACAGGGGTCCTGGGTCACCCCTCCACTTT.

V is TRBV5-4 and J is TRBJ2-1, with TRBD2 identical over 7 bases. Germline CDR1 is SGHNT and CDR2 is YYREEE (reference sequence). This CDR3 region has 16 residues. J was trimmed by 6 bases and V by 1 base; bases with no gene match: 10. The CDR3 region has the DNA TGTGCCAGCAGCTTGCCGCGATCGGGGGGTAGCAATGAGCAGTTCTTC. Translated: CASSLPRSGGSNEQFF.

The CDR3 is CASSQEVLRNTEAFF. The CDR3 bases are TGTGCCAGCAGCCAAGAAGTACTCCGGAACACTGAAGCTTTCTTT. The V and J genes are TRBV4-2 and TRBJ1-1; no firm D call. Germline V gene sequence: CDR1 LGHNA, CDR2 YNFKEQ. Trimming cost V 0 bases and J 1 base, with 9 bases left between them. The CDR3 is 15 amino acids.

This rearrangement joins TRBV6-1 to TRBJ2-3; tentatively, D is TRBD2 (5 bases). Trimming left V 7 bases short and J 5 bases short, with 16 bases between. The CDR3 spans 14 residues. In germline, CDR1 is MNHNS, CDR2 SASEGT. The CDR3 here is CASIGRKGEDTQYF. For the CDR3, the DNA is TGTGCCAGCATAGGGCGAAAGGGAGAAGATACGCAGTATTTT.

J is TRBJ2-7 and V is TRBV28; 7 nucleotides line up with TRBD1. In germline, CDR1 is MDHEN, CDR2 SYDVKM. The V segment lost 6 bases and the J segment 1 base; nucleotides outside the gene matches: 9. This CDR3 spans 15 amino acids. The CDR3 coding sequence is TGTGCCAGCAGCCCTGAGGGGGCGGGTTCCTACGAGCAGTACTTC. This gives the protein CASSPEGAGSYEQYF.

In its sample, this clone was seen a few times. V usage is TRBV5-4 and J usage is TRBJ1-1, with 7 bases matching TRBD1. V shed 2 bases and J 2 bases; nucleotides not matched to a gene: 21. This CDR3 region has 20 residues. CDR1 and CDR2 (germline): SGHNT, YYREEE (reference sequence). The CDR3 DNA sequence: TGTGCCAGCAGCTTAAGACAGGGTACCGCCACGCCTCGAGGAAACACTGAAGCTTTCTTT. Translated: CASSLRQGTATPRGNTEAFF.

This rearrangement joins TRBV7-6 to TRBJ1-3, with D perhaps matching TRBD1 (6 bases). V was cut by 2 bases and J by 3 bases, with 14 bases left in between. The germline V gene has CDR1 SGHVS and CDR2 FNYEAQ. The CDR3 sequence is 16 residues long. The CDR3 is CASSLQGSYSGNTIYF. The CDR3, as DNA: TGTGCCAGCAGCTTACAGGGGTCATATAGTGGAAACACCATATATTTT.

V and J are TRBV4-3 and TRBJ1-1; D remains ambiguous. The CDR3 length is 18 residues. Germline V CDR1 and CDR2: LGHNA, YSLEER. V was shortened by 4 bases and J by 0 bases, with 21 bases between the two germline ends. The CDR3 protein is CASSPERGRASVNTEAFF. In nucleotides, the CDR3 is TGCGCCAGCAGCCCAGAGCGCGGGAGGGCCTCCGTGAACACTGAAGCTTTCTTT.